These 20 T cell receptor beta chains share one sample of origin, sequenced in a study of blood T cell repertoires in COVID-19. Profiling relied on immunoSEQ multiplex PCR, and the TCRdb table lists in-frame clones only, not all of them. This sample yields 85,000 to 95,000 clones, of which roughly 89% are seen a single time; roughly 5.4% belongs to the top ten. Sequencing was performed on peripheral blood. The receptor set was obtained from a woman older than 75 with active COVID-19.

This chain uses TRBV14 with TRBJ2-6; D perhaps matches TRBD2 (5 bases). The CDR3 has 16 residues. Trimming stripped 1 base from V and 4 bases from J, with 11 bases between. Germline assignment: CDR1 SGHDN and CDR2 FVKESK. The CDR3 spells CASSQVTGRGANVLTF. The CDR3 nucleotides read TGTGCCAGCAGCCAAGTCACGGGGAGAGGGGCCAACGTCCTGACTTTC.

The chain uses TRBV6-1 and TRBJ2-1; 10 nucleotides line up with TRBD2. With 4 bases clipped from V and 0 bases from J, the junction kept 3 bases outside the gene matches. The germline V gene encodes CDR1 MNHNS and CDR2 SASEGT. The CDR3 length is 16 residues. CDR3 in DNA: TGTGCCAGCAGTGTAGCGGGAGGTTCCTCCTACAATGAGCAGTTCTTC. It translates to CASSVAGGSSYNEQFF.

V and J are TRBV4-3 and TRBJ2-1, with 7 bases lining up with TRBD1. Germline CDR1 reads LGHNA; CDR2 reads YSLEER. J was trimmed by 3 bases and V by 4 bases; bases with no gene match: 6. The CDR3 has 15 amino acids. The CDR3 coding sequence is TGCGCCAGCAGCCCCACAGGGGTGAACTACAATGAGCAGTTCTTC. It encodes CASSPTGVNYNEQFF.

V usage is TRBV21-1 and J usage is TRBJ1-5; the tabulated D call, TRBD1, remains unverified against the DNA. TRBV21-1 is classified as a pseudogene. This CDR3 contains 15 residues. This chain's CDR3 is CASTTTGLGNQPQHF. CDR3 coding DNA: TGTGCCAGCACAACTACAGGGCTGGGCAATCAGCCCCAGCATTTT.

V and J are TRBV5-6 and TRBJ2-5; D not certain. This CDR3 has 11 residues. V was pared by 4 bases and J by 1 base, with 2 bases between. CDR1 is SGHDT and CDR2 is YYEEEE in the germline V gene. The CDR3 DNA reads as TGTGCCAGCAGCCGCCAAGAGACCCAGTACTTC. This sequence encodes CASSRQETQYF.

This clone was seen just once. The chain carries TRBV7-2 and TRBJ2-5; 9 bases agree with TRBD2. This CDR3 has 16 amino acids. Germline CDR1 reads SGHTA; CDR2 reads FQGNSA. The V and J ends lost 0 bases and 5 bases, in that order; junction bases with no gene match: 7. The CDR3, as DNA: TGTGCCAGCAGCTTAGCGAGCGTAGCGGGAGTGGAGACCCAGTACTTC. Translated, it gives CASSLASVAGVETQYF.

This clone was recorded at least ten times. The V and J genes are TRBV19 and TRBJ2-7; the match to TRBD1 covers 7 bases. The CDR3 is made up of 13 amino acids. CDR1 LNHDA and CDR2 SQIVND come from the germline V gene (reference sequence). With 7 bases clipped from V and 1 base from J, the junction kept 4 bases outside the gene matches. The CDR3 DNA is TGTGCCAGTACCCCGACAGGGTCCTACGAGCAGTACTTC. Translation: CASTPTGSYEQYF.

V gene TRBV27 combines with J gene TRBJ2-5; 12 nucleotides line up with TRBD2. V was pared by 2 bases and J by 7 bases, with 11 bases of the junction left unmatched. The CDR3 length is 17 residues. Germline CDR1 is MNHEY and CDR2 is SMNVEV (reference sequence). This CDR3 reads CASSLAGASGRAGTQYF. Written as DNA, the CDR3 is TGTGCCAGCAGTTTAGCTGGGGCTAGCGGGAGGGCCGGGACCCAGTACTTC.

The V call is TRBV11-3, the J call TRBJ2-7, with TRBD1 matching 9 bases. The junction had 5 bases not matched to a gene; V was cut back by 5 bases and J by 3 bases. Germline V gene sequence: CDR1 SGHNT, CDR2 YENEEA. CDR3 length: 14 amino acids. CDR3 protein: CASSAGTGIYEQYF. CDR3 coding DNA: TGTGCCAGCAGCGCCGGGACAGGGATCTACGAGCAGTACTTC. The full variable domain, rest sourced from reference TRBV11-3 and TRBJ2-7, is EAGVVQSPRYKIIEKKQPVAFWCNPISGHNTLYWYLQNLGQGPELLIRYENEEAVDDSQLPKDRFSAERLKGVDSTLKIQPAELGDSAVYLCASSAGTGIYEQYFGPGTRLTVT.

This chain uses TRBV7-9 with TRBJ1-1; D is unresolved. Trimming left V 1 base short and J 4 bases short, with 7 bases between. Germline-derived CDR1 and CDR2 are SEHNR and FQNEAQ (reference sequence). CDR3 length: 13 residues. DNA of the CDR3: TGTGCCAGCAGCTTAGATGGTAGCACTGAAGCTTTCTTT. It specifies CASSLDGSTEAFF.

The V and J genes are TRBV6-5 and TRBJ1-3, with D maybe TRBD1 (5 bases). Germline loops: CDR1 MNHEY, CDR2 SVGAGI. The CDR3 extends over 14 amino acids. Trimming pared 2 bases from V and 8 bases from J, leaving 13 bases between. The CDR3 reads CASSYGGVGDTIYF. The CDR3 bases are TGTGCCAGCAGTTACGGGGGGGTAGGTGACACCATATATTTT.

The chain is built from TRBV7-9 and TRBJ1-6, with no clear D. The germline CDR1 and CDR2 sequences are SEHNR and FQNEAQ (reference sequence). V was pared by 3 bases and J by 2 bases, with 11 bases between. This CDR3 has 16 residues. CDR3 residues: CASSFGGLPYNSPLHF. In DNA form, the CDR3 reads TGTGCCAGCAGCTTTGGAGGTCTTCCCTATAATTCACCCCTCCACTTT.

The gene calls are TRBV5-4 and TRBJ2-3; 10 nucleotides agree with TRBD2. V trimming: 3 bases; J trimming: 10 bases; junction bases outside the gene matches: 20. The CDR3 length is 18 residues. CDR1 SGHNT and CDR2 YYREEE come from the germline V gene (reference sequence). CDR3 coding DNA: TGTGCCAGCAGCTCCGGCACTAGCGGGGCCACCCGGGGGGCGTCGCAGTATTTT. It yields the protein CASSSGTSGATRGASQYF.

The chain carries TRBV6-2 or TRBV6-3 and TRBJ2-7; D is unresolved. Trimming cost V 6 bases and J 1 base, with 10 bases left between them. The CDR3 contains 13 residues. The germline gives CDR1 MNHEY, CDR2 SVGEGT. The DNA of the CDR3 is TGTGCCAGCAGCACGGGTTATTCCTACGAGCAGTACTTC. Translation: CASSTGYSYEQYF.

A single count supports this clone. The CDR3 DNA reads as TGTGCCATTTCAAACCCGGGGGTAGCGGGAGATTATGAGCAGTTCTTC. Its translation is CAISNPGVAGDYEQFF. This chain links TRBV10-3 with TRBJ2-1; 9 bases agree with TRBD2. Unmatched junction bases numbered 17, after V lost 9 bases and J lost 8 bases. This CDR3 has 16 residues. Per the germline V gene, CDR1 is ENHRY and CDR2 is SYGVKD.

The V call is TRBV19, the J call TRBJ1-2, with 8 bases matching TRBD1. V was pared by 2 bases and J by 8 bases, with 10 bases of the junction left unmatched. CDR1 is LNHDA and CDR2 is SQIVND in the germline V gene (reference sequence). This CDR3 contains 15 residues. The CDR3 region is CASSISGGEWKGYTF. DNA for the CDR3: TGTGCCAGTAGTATATCAGGGGGCGAATGGAAAGGCTACACCTTC.

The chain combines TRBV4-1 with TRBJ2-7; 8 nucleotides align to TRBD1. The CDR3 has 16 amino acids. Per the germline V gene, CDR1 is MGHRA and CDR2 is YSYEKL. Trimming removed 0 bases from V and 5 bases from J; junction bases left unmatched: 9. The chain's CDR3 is CASSQDRDRGVHEQYF. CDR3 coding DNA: TGCGCCAGCAGCCAAGATAGAGACAGGGGTGTCCACGAGCAGTACTTC.

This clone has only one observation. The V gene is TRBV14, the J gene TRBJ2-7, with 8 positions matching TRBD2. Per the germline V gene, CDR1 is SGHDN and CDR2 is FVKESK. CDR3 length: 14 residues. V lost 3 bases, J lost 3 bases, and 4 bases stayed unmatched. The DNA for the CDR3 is TGTGCCAGCAGCCAGGGGAGCGGGAGCTACGAGCAGTACTTC. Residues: CASSQGSGSYEQYF.

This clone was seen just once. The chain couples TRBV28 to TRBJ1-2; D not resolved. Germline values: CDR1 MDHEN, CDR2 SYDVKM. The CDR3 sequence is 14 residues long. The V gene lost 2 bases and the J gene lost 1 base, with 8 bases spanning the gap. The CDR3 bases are TGTGCCAGCAGTTTAAGTACGGGTAACTATGGCTACACCTTC. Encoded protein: CASSLSTGNYGYTF.

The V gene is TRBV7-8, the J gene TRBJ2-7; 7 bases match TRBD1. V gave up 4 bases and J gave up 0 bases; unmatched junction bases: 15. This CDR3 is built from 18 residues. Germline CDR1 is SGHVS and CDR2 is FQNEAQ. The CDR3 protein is CASSSNGRGSALSYEQYF. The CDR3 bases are TGTGCCAGCAGCTCCAACGGCAGGGGGTCCGCACTCTCCTACGAGCAGTACTTC.